Listed here are 30 T cell receptor beta chains from one sample, sequenced in a study of cytomegalovirus exposure and HLA in healthy donors. PCR was performed using 60 Vbeta and 13 Jbeta primers. The data were produced by immunoSEQ multiplex PCR, yet TCRdb's version contains in-frame clones alone and is incomplete. The sample holds roughly 160,000 clones, less than 90% seen once. Sequencing input: PBMCs. These receptors were collected from a boy between 2 and 10 years old in good health and CMV-seronegative.

This chain links TRBV5-4 with TRBJ1-5, with TRBD1 identical over 9 bases. The germline CDR1 and CDR2 sequences are SGHNT and YYREEE (reference sequence). The junction had 3 bases not matched to a gene; V was cut back by 4 bases and J by 7 bases. CDR3 length: 13 residues. Here the CDR3 DNA reads TGTGCCAGCAGCCCGGACAGGGGCCAGCCCCAGCATTTT. Residues: CASSPDRGQPQHF.

CDR3 loop: CASSPVLAGVTGELFF. CDR3 coding DNA: TGTGCCAGCAGCCCTGTCCTAGCGGGAGTAACCGGGGAGCTGTTTTTT. The V and J genes are TRBV5-4 and TRBJ2-2, with 10 bases matching TRBD2. Germline V CDR1 and CDR2: SGHNT, YYREEE (reference sequence). CDR3 length: 16 residues. V shed 4 bases and J 5 bases; nucleotides not matched to a gene: 8. The variable domain in full, with the rest retrieved from reference TRBV5-4 and TRBJ2-2, is ETGVTQSPTHLIKTRGQQVTLRCSSQSGHNTVSWYQQALGQGPQFIFQYYREEENGRGNFPPRFSGLQFPNYSSELNVNALELDDSALYLCASSPVLAGVTGELFFGEGSRLTVL.

Note on this clone: One end of the junction fails to match germline, which may point to a read error. The genes are TRBV4-1 and TRBJ2-3; TRBD2 matches at 9 bases. The germline CDR1 and CDR2 sequences are MGHRA and YSYEKL. The CDR3 has 16 residues. Here the CDR3 DNA reads TGCGCCAGCAGCCCAGGACTAGCGACCAGCAGAGATACGCAGTATTTT. Translating it yields CASSPGLATSRDTQYF.

The V gene is TRBV9, the J gene TRBJ2-1, with a tentative D call TRBD2 (6 bases). Trimming took 0 bases from V and 7 from J, leaving 8 bases between them. Germline loops: CDR1 SGDLS, CDR2 YYNGEE. The CDR3 runs 13 residues. The CDR3 reads CASSVAGENEQFF. CDR3 nucleotide sequence: TGTGCCAGCAGCGTAGCGGGAGAGAATGAGCAGTTCTTC.

The gene calls are TRBV29-1 and TRBJ2-3, with 12 bases fitting TRBD1. The CDR3 loop spans 18 amino acids. Germline trimming cut 4 bases from V and 2 bases from J; bases unmatched to any gene: 13. CDR1 and CDR2 from the germline V gene are SQVTM and ANQGSEA. For the CDR3, the DNA is TGCAGCGTTGTCCCGGGACAGGGGGCCCACGGCTACACAGATACGCAGTATTTT. Translation: CSVVPGQGAHGYTDTQYF.

V usage is TRBV7-9 and J usage is TRBJ2-7, with TRBD2 matching 12 bases. After removal of 2 bases from V and 3 bases from J, the junction contained 2 bases not matched to a gene. CDR3 length equals 15 residues. CDR1 is SEHNR and CDR2 is FQNEAQ in the germline V gene (reference sequence). The CDR3 DNA sequence: TGTGCCAGCAGCTTAACTAGCGGGAGGTACTACGAGCAGTACTTC. This sequence encodes CASSLTSGRYYEQYF. Looking up the rest from reference TRBV7-9 and TRBJ2-7 gives the full variable domain: DTGVSQNPRHKITKRGQNVTFRCDPISEHNRLYWYRQTLGQGPEFLTYFQNEAQLEKSRLLSDRFSAERPKGSFSTLEIQRTEQGDSAMYLCASSLTSGRYYEQYFGPGTRLTVT.

The chain joins TRBV5-8 to TRBJ2-1, with D uncertain. The CDR3 extends over 16 amino acids. V lost 4 bases and J 5 bases, leaving 19 bases between the germline ends. CDR1 and CDR2 (germline): SGHTS, YDEGEE. The CDR3 DNA is TGTGCCAGCAGCCCAATTAGACCTAGTGTCCACAATGAGCAGTTCTTC. Protein sequence: CASSPIRPSVHNEQFF.

The chain combines TRBV2 with TRBJ1-5, with TRBD1 matching 10 bases. The CDR3 runs to 16 residues. Germline values: CDR1 SNHLY, CDR2 FYNNEI. V lost 5 bases and J lost 3; bases outside the gene matches: 7. CDR3 sequence: CASSPRGQGFNQPQHF. CDR3 nucleotides: TGTGCCAGCAGTCCGCGGGGACAGGGGTTCAATCAGCCCCAGCATTTT.

The chain uses TRBV28 and TRBJ2-3; TRBD2 matches at 12 bases. Germline CDR1 is MDHEN and CDR2 is SYDVKM. CDR3 length: 14 amino acids. V was clipped by 4 bases and J by 14 bases; unmatched bases: 10. The CDR3 spells CASSSLAGGPQGYF. The CDR3 DNA follows: TGTGCCAGCAGTTCACTAGCGGGAGGCCCGCAGGGGTATTTT.

This clone has only one observation. The V call is TRBV5-6, the J call TRBJ2-3, with D possibly being TRBD1 (6 bases). Germline V gene sequence: CDR1 SGHDT, CDR2 YYEEEE. The CDR3 runs to 15 residues. Trimming cost V 4 bases and J 0 bases, with 12 bases left between them. CDR3 bases: TGTGCCAGCAGCCCCACTGACAGGAGCACAGATACGCAGTATTTT. The encoded protein is CASSPTDRSTDTQYF.

The chain employs TRBV6-6 and TRBJ1-1; TRBD1 matches at 8 bases. CDR1 is MNHNY, CDR2 SVGAGI, per germline (reference sequence). CDR3 length equals 15 residues. The ends lost 7 bases at V and 1 base at J; junction bases unmatched: 8. CDR3 in amino acids: CASTPTGEGNTEAFF. Written as DNA, the CDR3 is TGTGCCAGCACCCCGACAGGGGAGGGGAACACTGAAGCTTTCTTT.

The chain uses TRBV5-1 and TRBJ1-2; the D is unclear. The CDR3 runs to 13 residues. V dropped 3 bases and J dropped 4 bases, with 10 bases sitting between them. CDR1 is SGHRS and CDR2 is YFSETQ in the germline V gene. The DNA of the CDR3 is TGCGCCAGCAGCTACGAGCTCCCCTATGGCTACACCTTC. It encodes CASSYELPYGYTF.

V and J are TRBV19 and TRBJ1-5; 8 bases fit TRBD1. Germline CDR1 is LNHDA and CDR2 is SQIVND (reference sequence). Germline trimming cut 6 bases from V and 3 bases from J; bases unmatched to any gene: 7. This CDR3 region has 15 residues. CDR3 coding DNA: TGTGCCAGTAGCCCGGGACAGGTTCCCAATCAGCCCCAGCATTTT. Amino acid sequence: CASSPGQVPNQPQHF.

This clone was found once. The chain has TRBV4-1 and TRBJ2-7, with 12 positions matching TRBD2. Germline trimming cut 0 bases from V and 5 bases from J; bases unmatched to any gene: 14. CDR3 length: 19 amino acids. CDR1 and CDR2 (germline): MGHRA, YSYEKL. In DNA form, the CDR3 reads TGCGCCAGCAGCCAAGAGGCCCAGCTAGCGGGAGGGCCTTACCACGAGCAGTACTTC. This codes for CASSQEAQLAGGPYHEQYF.

This chain uses TRBV19 with TRBJ1-5, with 7 bases fitting TRBD1. V shed 3 bases and J 0 bases; nucleotides not matched to a gene: 2. This CDR3 has 15 residues. Looked up from germline, CDR1 is LNHDA and CDR2 is SQIVND (reference sequence). CDR3 sequence reads: CASSMGTDSNQPQHF. CDR3 DNA sequence: TGTGCCAGTAGTATGGGGACAGATAGCAATCAGCCCCAGCATTTT.

This clone came up a few times. The rearrangement links TRBV6-1 to TRBJ1-5; the D is unclear. The germline gives CDR1 MNHNS, CDR2 SASEGT. V was pared by 6 bases and J by 14 bases, with 17 bases between. CDR3 size: 12 residues. CDR3 amino acids: CASSPDTRRKHF. CDR3 coding DNA: TGTGCCAGCAGCCCCGACACTCGTAGGAAGCATTTT.

The rearrangement uses TRBV6-1 and TRBJ1-2; weak D call: TRBD1 (6 bases). The CDR3 spans 15 residues. The germline V and J ends were trimmed by 6 bases and 4 bases, with 18 bases remaining between them. Germline CDR1 MNHNS, CDR2 SASEGT. CDR3 residues: CASRGQFSFSYGYTF. CDR3 sequence (DNA): TGTGCCAGCAGAGGACAGTTCTCATTCTCCTATGGCTACACCTTC.

This chain links TRBV7-3 with TRBJ2-7; a weak D match, TRBD1 (6 bases). This CDR3 comprises 15 residues. V was clipped by 1 base and J by 3 bases, with 13 bases between them. CDR1 and CDR2 from the germline V gene are SGHTA and FQGTGA. CDR3 in DNA: TGTGCCAGCAGCTTAAGGCCAAACAGGGTCTACGAGCAGTACTTC. This gives the protein CASSLRPNRVYEQYF.

The rearrangement uses TRBV2 and TRBJ2-7, with D unclear. This CDR3 spans 13 amino acids. Germline CDR1 and CDR2: SNHLY and FYNNEI. Trimming took 10 bases from V and 4 from J, leaving 17 bases between them. CDR3 loop: CATVEWAPYEQYF. CDR3 bases: TGTGCCACCGTTGAGTGGGCCCCGTACGAGCAGTACTTC.

The rearrangement links TRBV27 to TRBJ2-7; D perhaps matches TRBD1 (6 bases). This CDR3 is built from 13 residues. V lost 4 bases, J lost 6 bases, and 13 bases lay in between. The germline gives CDR1 MNHEY, CDR2 SMNVEV (reference sequence). CDR3 coding DNA: TGTGCCAGCAGTTGGGCAGGGGCGGGCGAGCAGTACTTC. The encoded protein is CASSWAGAGEQYF.

CDR3 nucleotides: TGTGCCAGCAGCCATACCGGGACTAGCGGGAGCGACGCCAAAAACATTCAGTACTTC. Translation gives CASSHTGTSGSDAKNIQYF. The rearrangement uses TRBV11-1 and TRBJ2-4; 14 nucleotides line up with TRBD2. This CDR3 region has 19 residues. V lost 5 bases and J lost 1; bases outside the gene matches: 10. Germline V gene lookup returns CDR1 SGHAT and CDR2 FQDESV (reference sequence).

This clone was counted a single time. The chain carries TRBV7-8 and TRBJ1-2; TRBD1 matches 9 bases. The trim removed 5 bases at V and 2 bases at J, leaving 3 bases unmatched. Looked up from germline, CDR1 is SGHVS and CDR2 is FQNEAQ. The CDR3 contains 14 residues. In DNA, the CDR3 is TGTGCCAGCAGCGGGACAGGGAAAAACTATGGCTACACCTTC. It yields the protein CASSGTGKNYGYTF.

DNA for the CDR3: TGTGCCAGCAGCTTCGCTAGCGCCTACGAGCAGTACTTC. It specifies CASSFASAYEQYF. V and J are TRBV7-8 and TRBJ2-7, with TRBD2 as a possible D gene (6 bases). CDR3 length equals 13 residues. The V gene's germline CDR1 is SGHVS and CDR2 FQNEAQ. Trimming removed 3 bases from V and 2 bases from J, with 8 bases in between.

This chain links TRBV2 with TRBJ2-4, with 7 bases that match TRBD2. Germline V gene data show CDR1 as SNHLY and CDR2 as FYNNEI. This CDR3 has 15 residues. Trimming cost V 4 bases and J 6 bases; bases outside gene matches: 9. CDR3 nucleotide sequence: TGTGCCAGCAGTGTAGAGGGAGGGACGGGAAACATTCAGTACTTC. This translates into CASSVEGGTGNIQYF. Looking up the rest from reference TRBV2 and TRBJ2-4 gives the full variable domain: EPEVTQTPSHQVTQMGQEVILRCVPISNHLYFYWYRQILGQKVEFLVSFYNNEISEKSEIFDDQFSVERPDGSNFTLKIRSTKLEDSAMYFCASSVEGGTGNIQYFGAGTRLSVL.

This clone showed up just a few times. J is TRBJ1-1 and V is TRBV13; D call uncertain. With 5 bases removed from V and 5 bases from J, the gap between germline ends came to 12 bases. The CDR3 totals 13 residues. CDR1 and CDR2 (germline): PRHDT, FYEKMQ (reference sequence). The CDR3 is CASSIRPETEAFF. CDR3 in DNA: TGTGCCAGCAGCATTCGGCCGGAGACTGAAGCTTTCTTT.

The chain has TRBV4-1 and TRBJ1-5; D gene unclear. Trimming pared 0 bases from V and 2 bases from J, leaving 5 bases between. The V gene's germline CDR1 is MGHRA and CDR2 YSYEKL. CDR3 size: 14 residues. CDR3 amino acids: CASSQELGNQPQHF. DNA for the CDR3: TGCGCCAGCAGCCAAGAATTAGGCAATCAGCCCCAGCATTTT.

The chain employs TRBV6-5 and TRBJ2-5; a weak D match, TRBD1 (6 bases). In germline, CDR1 is MNHEY, CDR2 SVGAGI. The CDR3 runs 13 residues. V gave up 5 bases and J gave up 5 bases, with 12 bases separating them. DNA for the CDR3: TGTGCCAGCAGTACAGGGTTAAGGGAGACCCAGTACTTC. As protein: CASSTGLRETQYF.

This sequence joins TRBV5-1 and TRBJ2-1, with a tentative D call TRBD2 (5 bases). V lost 5 bases and J lost 7, with 19 bases in between. CDR1 is SGHRS, CDR2 YFSETQ, per germline. This CDR3 contains 15 residues. The CDR3 bases are TGCGCCAGCAGAGTGAGGTGGGAGCTTTGGAATGAGCAGTTCTTC. Translating it yields CASRVRWELWNEQFF. Full variable domain (missing parts from reference TRBV5-1 and TRBJ2-1): KAGVTQTPRYLIKTRGQQVTLSCSPISGHRSVSWYQQTPGQGLQFLFEYFSETQRNKGNFPGRFSGRQFSNSRSEMNVSTLELGDSALYLCASRVRWELWNEQFFGPGTRLTVL.

V is TRBV10-2 and J is TRBJ2-7; TRBD1 agrees at 8 bases. V gave up 10 bases and J gave up 0 bases; unmatched junction bases: 20. CDR3 length equals 18 residues. Germline CDR1 reads WSHSY; CDR2 reads SAAADI. The CDR3 coding sequence is TGCGCCACCAGGGGTCGGGACAGGCGATTAGGAGGCTCCTACGAGCAGTACTTC. Protein sequence: CATRGRDRRLGGSYEQYF.

This clone has just one count. The chain recombines TRBV19 with TRBJ2-7; possibly TRBD1 for D (6 bases). The CDR3 consists of 13 residues. CDR1 and CDR2 (germline): LNHDA, SQIVND (reference sequence). The V end lost 3 bases, the J end lost 3 bases, and 9 bases lay between the germline ends. CDR3: CASSITGFYEQYF. Here the CDR3 DNA reads TGTGCCAGTAGTATCACAGGGTTCTACGAGCAGTACTTC.